This TCR beta chain was identified in a study of monozygotic twins with inflammatory bowel disease. The CDR3 has 14 residues. Germline CDR1 SGHTA, CDR2 FQGTGA. Turning to this clonotype: Its antigen is undetermined.

TCRdb reanalyzed the 5' RACE reads, giving one entry per CDR3 protein sequence and no DNA. Reported are 300,000 to 400,000 distinct CDR3 sequences; the ten largest clones contain 2% to 3%. Regarding the study as a whole: Support for a single strong signal or clonotype associated with IBD was absent.

The rearrangement uses TRBV7-3 and TRBJ2-2. Sequencing used blood. This sequence was found in a human donor with ulcerative colitis or Crohn's disease, or a healthy co-twin of an affected twin (not recorded which). The CDR3 is CASSSIGTTGELFF.